This TCR beta chain was captured by sequencing in a study of blood T cell repertoires in COVID-19. Some clones are missing from TCRdb's copy, which holds only in-frame ones; the method was immunoSEQ multiplex PCR. The repertoire holds 120,000 to 150,000 clones, with approximately 83% as singletons. Between the trimmed V and J ends, which lost 7 bases and 3 bases, there was a span of 15 bases. The CDR3 consists of 14 residues. The germline gives CDR1 MDHEN, CDR2 SYDVKM. The chain employs TRBV28 and TRBJ2-5; possible D gene TRBD2, 6 bases. The sequence was obtained from a human donor in a cohort sampled during active COVID-19. Material: peripheral blood. CDR3: CASKSGQREETQYF. The CDR3 DNA follows: TGTGCCAGCAAATCGGGGCAGCGGGAAGAGACCCAGTACTTC.